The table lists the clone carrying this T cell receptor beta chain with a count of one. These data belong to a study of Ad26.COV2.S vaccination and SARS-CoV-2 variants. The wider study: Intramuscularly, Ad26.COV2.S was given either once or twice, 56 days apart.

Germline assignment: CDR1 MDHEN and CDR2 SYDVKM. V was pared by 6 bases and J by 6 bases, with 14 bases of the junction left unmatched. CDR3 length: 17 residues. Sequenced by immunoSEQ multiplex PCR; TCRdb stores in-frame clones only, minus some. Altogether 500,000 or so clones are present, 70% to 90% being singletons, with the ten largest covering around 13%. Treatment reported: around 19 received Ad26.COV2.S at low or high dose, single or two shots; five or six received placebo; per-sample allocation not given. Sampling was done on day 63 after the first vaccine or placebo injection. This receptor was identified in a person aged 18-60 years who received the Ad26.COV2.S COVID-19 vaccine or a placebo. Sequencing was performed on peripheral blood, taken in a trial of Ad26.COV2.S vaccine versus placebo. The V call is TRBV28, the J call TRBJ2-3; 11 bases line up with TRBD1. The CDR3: CASSLPGQGALWDTQYF. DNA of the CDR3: TGTGCCAGCAGCTTGCCTGGACAGGGGGCTTTATGGGATACGCAGTATTTT. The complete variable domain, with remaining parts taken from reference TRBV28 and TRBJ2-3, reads DVKVTQSSRYLVKRTGEKVFLECVQDMDHENMFWYRQDPGLGLRLIYFSYDVKMKEKGDIPEGYSVSREKKERFSLILESASTNQTSMYLCASSLPGQGALWDTQYFGPGTRLTVL.